This TCR beta chain is from a study of TIL therapy for anti-PD-1-resistant metastatic lung cancer. Overall study: Patients then received nivolumab; progressors got lymphodepletion, TIL and IL-2. Whole-study results and caveats: Treatment-naive, never-smoker and oncogene-addicted patients were overrepresented in this highly selected cohort.

As for this clone: Antigen: not known.

The CDR3 is 14 amino acids. CDR1 is SGHRS, CDR2 YFSETQ, per germline. V was clipped by 0 bases and J by 2 bases, with 8 bases between them. This was the immunoSEQ v3 assay. Survey-level samples got 2 million or so read pairs; deep-level samples got roughly 4.5-6.5 million. Repertoires were generated with immunoSEQ multiplex PCR, while TCRdb's copy carries only in-frame clones and drops some. Of about 52,000 clones in the sample, around three quarters were seen once. As to time point: pre-treatment sample, taken before nivolumab and TIL therapy. This chain joins TRBV5-1 and TRBJ1-2; D uncertain. The sequence derives from a woman aged 30-79 years with non-small cell lung cancer. The sequencing used blood, collected at baseline. The CDR3 nucleotides are TGCGCCAGCAGCTTGGTGGCCGTAAACTATGGCTACACCTTC. This translates into CASSLVAVNYGYTF.